The 13 T cell receptor beta chains reported below all come from one sample, sequenced in a study of control samples from healthy donors and cancer patients. Assay used: immunoSEQ multiplex PCR; TCRdb lists only in-frame clones, some missing. Of hundreds of thousands of clones in the sample, roughly 90% were seen once. Sequencing was performed on PBMCs. Receptors originate from a man aged 35 to 55 with head and neck cancer.

V is TRBV6-5 and J is TRBJ1-1; D is unresolved. V was trimmed by 3 bases and J by 3 bases, leaving 11 bases between them. The CDR3 has 14 residues. CDR1 and CDR2 from the germline V gene are MNHEY and SVGAGI. The CDR3 DNA reads as TGTGCCAGCAGTTATTTGGGAGCCGACACTGAAGCTTTCTTT. Translating it yields CASSYLGADTEAFF.

The chain employs TRBV2 and TRBJ2-3; the D gene is possibly TRBD2 (5 bases). The V and J ends lost 6 bases and 2 bases respectively, with 12 bases between them. The CDR3 spans 14 residues. Germline V lookup: CDR1 SNHLY, CDR2 FYNNEI. In nucleotides, the CDR3 is TGTGCCAGCAGAGTCCCGGGGTCCACAGATACGCAGTATTTT. Translating it yields CASRVPGSTDTQYF.

The chain links TRBV28 to TRBJ2-7; TRBD1 matches 9 bases. Germline CDR1 and CDR2: MDHEN and SYDVKM. This CDR3 has 12 amino acids. Trimming cost V 5 bases and J 8 bases; bases outside gene matches: 4. In DNA, the CDR3 is TGTGCCAGCAGTGCCGACAGGGGGAAGCAGTACTTC. Protein sequence: CASSADRGKQYF.

The chain links TRBV6-2 or TRBV6-3 to TRBJ1-4; weak D call: TRBD1 (5 bases). The V end lost 4 bases, the J end lost 7 bases, and 10 bases lay between the germline ends. The CDR3 length is 13 residues. Looked up from germline, CDR1 is MNHEY and CDR2 is SVGEGT. CDR3 protein: CASSFRAGEKLFF. The CDR3 DNA sequence: TGTGCCAGCAGTTTCAGGGCTGGTGAAAAACTGTTTTTT.

The rearrangement links TRBV6-5 to TRBJ1-1; D perhaps matches TRBD1 (5 bases). This CDR3 comprises 13 residues. Germline CDR1 and CDR2: MNHEY and SVGAGI. Trimming took off 6 bases at V and 2 bases at J, with 10 bases between the two ends. CDR3 in amino acids: CASRRQFNTEAFF. CDR3 nucleotides: TGTGCCAGCAGGCGACAGTTTAACACTGAAGCTTTCTTT.

This clone was picked up one time. The chain carries TRBV7-2 and TRBJ2-5; D unresolved. This CDR3 is built from 14 residues. Germline CDR1 reads SGHTA; CDR2 reads FQGNSA. The germline V and J ends were trimmed by 5 bases and 4 bases, with 14 bases remaining between them. The CDR3 nucleotides are TGTGCCAGCAGCCCTCTGCGAAGCACAGAGACCCAGTACTTC. Translated: CASSPLRSTETQYF.

This clone was seen a few times. The rearrangement joins TRBV4-1 to TRBJ1-5; no clear D gene. The CDR3 has 15 residues. Trimming left V 4 bases short and J 3 bases short, with 13 bases between. CDR1 and CDR2 (germline): MGHRA, YSYEKL. The DNA of the CDR3 is TGCGCCAGCAGCCCCTCTCGCCAAGTCAATCAGCCCCAGCATTTT. Its translation: CASSPSRQVNQPQHF.

V usage is TRBV7-2 and J usage is TRBJ1-2; D unresolved. The CDR3 is 13 amino acids. The germline V and J ends were trimmed by 1 base and 4 bases, with 7 bases remaining between them. Looked up from germline, CDR1 is SGHTA and CDR2 is FQGNSA. In DNA, the CDR3 is TGTGCCAGCAGCTTAGGGCCGTTCTATGGCTACACCTTC. Translated: CASSLGPFYGYTF.

The V gene is TRBV7-9, the J gene TRBJ2-2; possibly TRBD2 for D (6 bases). V shed 8 bases and J shed 5 bases, with 21 bases lying between them. CDR1 is SEHNR, CDR2 FQNEAQ, per germline (reference sequence). There are 16 residues in the CDR3. The chain's CDR3 is CASPSFGRYGTGELFF. CDR3 nucleotides: TGTGCCAGCCCCAGCTTCGGGAGATATGGGACCGGGGAGCTGTTTTTT.

V gene TRBV27 combines with J gene TRBJ1-1; 7 positions match TRBD1. The CDR3 runs to 14 residues. CDR1 is MNHEY and CDR2 is SMNVEV in the germline V gene (reference sequence). J lost 2 bases, V lost 7 bases, and 7 bases had no gene match. CDR3 sequence (DNA): TGTGCCAGCACCTCGACAGGGTTTAACACTGAAGCTTTCTTT. Translating gives CASTSTGFNTEAFF.

In the case of this clone: The same CDR3 can be traced to other DNA sequences in this sample. This chain links TRBV5-6 with TRBJ1-5; D call uncertain. The CDR3 is 13 residues long. V lost 4 bases and J lost 2, with 7 bases in between. The germline V gene has CDR1 SGHDT and CDR2 YYEEEE. The CDR3 DNA reads TGTGCCAGCAGCGAAGGAGGCAATCAGCCCCAGCATTTT. Protein: CASSEGGNQPQHF.

This chain uses TRBV18 with TRBJ2-3, with TRBD1 matching 7 bases. CDR1 and CDR2 from the germline V gene are KGHSH and LQKENI. After removal of 2 bases from V and 3 bases from J, the junction contained 5 bases not matched to a gene. The CDR3 is 15 residues long. The CDR3 is CASSPSQQGTDTQYF. CDR3 DNA sequence: TGTGCCAGCTCACCATCGCAACAGGGGACAGATACGCAGTATTTT.

J is TRBJ2-1 and V is TRBV9; D could derive from TRBD1 or TRBD2 (6 bases each). Germline lookup yields CDR1 SGDLS and CDR2 YYNGEE. The V gene lost 4 bases and the J gene lost 0 bases, with 14 bases spanning the gap. This CDR3 has 16 amino acids. CDR3 DNA: TGTGCCAGCAGCCGGGGGCAGATTACCTCCTACAATGAGCAGTTCTTC. Translated, it gives CASSRGQITSYNEQFF.